The following is a T cell receptor (beta chain) sequence with its context. Its antigen is currently unknown. V lost 7 bases to trimming and J lost 5 bases, with 24 bases between them. Germline V gene sequence: CDR1 WNHNN, CDR2 SYGVQD (reference sequence). The CDR3 totals 16 residues. These data are taken from a study of shared clonotypes between healthy human individuals. Study in general: A donor's plate count was three for CD4 naive and three for CD4 memory; CD8 naive had two and CD8 memory one. Study observations and caveats: Some clonotypes were shared by all four sorted-subset donors, while others were not shared. The non-shared ones had lower generation probabilities than the shared ones. A handful of donors had around 5% of their naive CD4 clonotypes in common.

Original processing methods: ImmunoSEQ only sent back junction sequences with no quality scores, so filtering was done differently. TCRdb keeps only in-frame clones here, not all; method: immunoSEQ multiplex PCR. V, J and clone size reflect that table, while D and trimming were determined from the DNA. The sample has approximately 1,500,000 clones, 95% to 97% seen once; the top ten hold approximately 1.2%. The material sequenced was naive CD4+ T cells sorted from blood. This sample's subset: CD45RA+ positively selected. The J gene is TRBJ2-7, the V gene TRBV10-1, with D unresolved. This clonotype was sampled from a man aged 30-40 years in good health. The CDR3 spells CASTPYDADQTDEQYF. The CDR3 DNA sequence: TGCGCCAGCACCCCTTACGACGCGGACCAAACCGACGAGCAGTACTTC.